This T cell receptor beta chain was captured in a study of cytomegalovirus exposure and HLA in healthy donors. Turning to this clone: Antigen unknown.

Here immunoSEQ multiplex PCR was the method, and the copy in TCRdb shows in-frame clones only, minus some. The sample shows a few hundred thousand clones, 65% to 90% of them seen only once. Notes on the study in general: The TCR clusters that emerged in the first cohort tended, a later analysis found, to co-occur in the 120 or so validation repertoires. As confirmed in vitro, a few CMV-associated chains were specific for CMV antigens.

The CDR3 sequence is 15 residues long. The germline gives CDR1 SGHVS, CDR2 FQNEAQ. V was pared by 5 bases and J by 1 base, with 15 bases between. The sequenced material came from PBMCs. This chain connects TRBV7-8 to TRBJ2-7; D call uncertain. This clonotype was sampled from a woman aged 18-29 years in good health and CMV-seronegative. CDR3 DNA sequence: TGTGCCAGCAGCGCAAGACGAGACAAGTCCTACGAGCAGTACTTC. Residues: CASSARRDKSYEQYF.